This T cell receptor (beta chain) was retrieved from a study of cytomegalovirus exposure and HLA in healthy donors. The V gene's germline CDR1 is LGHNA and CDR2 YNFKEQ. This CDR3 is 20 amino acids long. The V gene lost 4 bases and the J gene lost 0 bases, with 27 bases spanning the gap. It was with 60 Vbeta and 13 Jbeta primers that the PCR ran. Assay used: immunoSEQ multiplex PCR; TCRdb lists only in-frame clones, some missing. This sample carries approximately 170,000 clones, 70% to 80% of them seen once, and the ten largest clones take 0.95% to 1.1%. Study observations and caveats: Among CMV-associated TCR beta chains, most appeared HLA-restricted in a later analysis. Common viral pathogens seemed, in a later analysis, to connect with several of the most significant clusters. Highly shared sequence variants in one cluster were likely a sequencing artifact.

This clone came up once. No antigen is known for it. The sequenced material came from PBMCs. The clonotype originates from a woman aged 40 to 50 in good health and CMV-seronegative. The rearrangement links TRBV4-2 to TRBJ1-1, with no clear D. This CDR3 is CASSRRTPSSNPVMNTEAFF. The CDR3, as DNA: TGTGCCAGCAGCCGCCGCACCCCAAGTTCTAATCCCGTCATGAACACTGAAGCTTTCTTT.